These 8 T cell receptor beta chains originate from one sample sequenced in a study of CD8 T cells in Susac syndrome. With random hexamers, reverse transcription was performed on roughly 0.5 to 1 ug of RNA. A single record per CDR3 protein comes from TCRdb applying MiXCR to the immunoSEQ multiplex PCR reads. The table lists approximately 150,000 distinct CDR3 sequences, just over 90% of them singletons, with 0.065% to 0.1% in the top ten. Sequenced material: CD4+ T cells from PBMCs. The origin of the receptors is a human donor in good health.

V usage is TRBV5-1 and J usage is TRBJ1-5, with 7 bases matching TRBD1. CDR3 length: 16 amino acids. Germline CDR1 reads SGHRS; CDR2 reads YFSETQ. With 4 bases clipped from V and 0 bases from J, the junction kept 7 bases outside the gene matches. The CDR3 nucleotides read TGCGCCAGCAGCCCCGGGACAGTCTATAGCAATCAGCCCCAGCATTTT. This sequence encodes CASSPGTVYSNQPQHF.

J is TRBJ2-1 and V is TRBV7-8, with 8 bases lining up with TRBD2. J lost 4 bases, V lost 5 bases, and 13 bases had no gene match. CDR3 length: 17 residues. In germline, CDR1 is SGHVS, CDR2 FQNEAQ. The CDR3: CASSNREGLRIYNEQFF. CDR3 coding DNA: TGTGCCAGCAGCAACCGGGAGGGTTTAAGGATATACAATGAGCAGTTCTTC. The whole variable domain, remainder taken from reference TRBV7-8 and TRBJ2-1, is GAGVSQSPRYKVAKRGQDVALRCDPISGHVSLFWYQQALGQGPEFLTYFQNEAQLDKSGLPSDRFFAERPEGSVSTLKIQRTQQEDSAVYLCASSNREGLRIYNEQFFGPGTRLTVL.

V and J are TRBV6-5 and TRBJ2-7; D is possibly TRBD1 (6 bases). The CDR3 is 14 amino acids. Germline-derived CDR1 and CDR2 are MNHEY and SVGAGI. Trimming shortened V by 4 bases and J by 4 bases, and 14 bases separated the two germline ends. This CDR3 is CASSSTGTPYEQYF. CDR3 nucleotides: TGTGCCAGCAGTTCCACCGGGACACCTTACGAGCAGTACTTC.

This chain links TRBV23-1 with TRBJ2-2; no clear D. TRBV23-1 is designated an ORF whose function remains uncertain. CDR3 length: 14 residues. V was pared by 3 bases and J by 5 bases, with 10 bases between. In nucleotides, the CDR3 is TGCGCCAGCAGTCACCCGATGGGAACCGGGGAGCTGTTTTTT. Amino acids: CASSHPMGTGELFF.

The CDR3, as DNA: TGTGCCACCAGTGATCTCCGGTTTGAGGGGACGGCCAAAAACATTCAGTACTTC. It codes for CATSDLRFEGTAKNIQYF. The genes are TRBV24-1 and TRBJ2-4, with D tentatively TRBD1 or TRBD2 (5 bases each). Germline V lookup: CDR1 KGHDR, CDR2 SFDVKD. Between the trimmed V and J ends, which lost 3 bases and 1 base, there was a span of 18 bases. The CDR3 is 18 residues long.

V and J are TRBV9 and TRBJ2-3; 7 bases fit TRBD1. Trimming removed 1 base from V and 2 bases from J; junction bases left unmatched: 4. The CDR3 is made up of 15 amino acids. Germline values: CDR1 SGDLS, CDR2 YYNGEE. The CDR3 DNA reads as TGTGCCAGCAGCGTATCGACAGGGACCACAGATACGCAGTATTTT. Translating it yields CASSVSTGTTDTQYF.

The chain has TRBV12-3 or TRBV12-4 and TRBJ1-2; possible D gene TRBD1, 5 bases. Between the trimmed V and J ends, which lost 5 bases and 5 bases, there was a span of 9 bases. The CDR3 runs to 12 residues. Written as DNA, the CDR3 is TGTGCCAGCAGTGGGGCTTTGTATGGCTACACCTTC. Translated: CASSGALYGYTF.

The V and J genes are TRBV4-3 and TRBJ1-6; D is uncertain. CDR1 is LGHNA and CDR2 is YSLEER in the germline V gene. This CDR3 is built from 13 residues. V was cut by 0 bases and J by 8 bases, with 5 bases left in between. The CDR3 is CASSQERDSPLHF. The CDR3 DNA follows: TGCGCCAGCAGCCAAGAACGGGATTCACCCCTCCACTTT.